Listed here is a single TCR beta chain. The CDR3 has 13 residues. V shed 10 bases, J shed 0 bases, and the junction held 4 bases outside the gene matches. Germline-derived CDR1 and CDR2 are MNHEY and SVGAGI. This sample is drawn from a study of blood T cell repertoires in COVID-19. Looking at the study overall: Specimens from acute and convalescent COVID-19 originated in the United States, Italy and Spain. The cDNA or gDNA used as material had been derived from T cells, B-cell-depleted T cells, or PBMCs.

Authors' data handling: Amplification from reference gene primers served as the basis for estimated nucleated cell counts. The table came from immunoSEQ multiplex PCR; TCRdb's copy has only in-frame clones and leaves some out. The D gene and trimming were derived from the DNA, and the V and J assignments and clone size from that table. The sample lists 310,000 or so clones, more than 75% occurring once. The sample taken for sequencing was peripheral blood. The clonotype was recovered from a woman in her forties or fifties with acute or convalescent COVID-19. J is TRBJ1-1 and V is TRBV6-5, with 8 bases lining up with TRBD1. The CDR3 nucleotides read TGTGCCATCCGGACAGGGATGAACACTGAAGCTTTCTTT. Protein product: CAIRTGMNTEAFF.